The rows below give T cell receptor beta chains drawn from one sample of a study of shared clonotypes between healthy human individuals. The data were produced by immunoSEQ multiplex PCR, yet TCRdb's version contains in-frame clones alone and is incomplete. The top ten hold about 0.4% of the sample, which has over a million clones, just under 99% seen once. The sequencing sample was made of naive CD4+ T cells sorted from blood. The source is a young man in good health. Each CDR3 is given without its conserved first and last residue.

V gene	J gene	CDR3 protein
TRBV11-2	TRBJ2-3	ASSPDGRTDTQY
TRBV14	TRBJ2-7	ASSRSGQTYEQY
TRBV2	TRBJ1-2	ASSVGGARSGYT
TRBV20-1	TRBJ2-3	SASLQRGQY
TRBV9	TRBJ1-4	ASSEREGAGRRNEKLF
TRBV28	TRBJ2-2	ASLTANTGELF
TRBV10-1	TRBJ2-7	ASSEGRYYEQY
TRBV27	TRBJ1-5	ASSLYRDQPQH
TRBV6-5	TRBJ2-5	ASWTSGGRKETQY
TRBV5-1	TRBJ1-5	ASSSGDPSQPQH
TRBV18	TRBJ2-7	ASSPGLAGQEQY
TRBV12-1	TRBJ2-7	ASSFAIPWRHSYEQY
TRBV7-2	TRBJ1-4	ASSPLVWIGATNEKLF
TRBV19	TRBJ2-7	ASSTPGQNTYEQY
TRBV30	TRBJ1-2	AWSVLSPGKNYGYT
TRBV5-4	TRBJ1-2	ASSPGRGLGYGYT
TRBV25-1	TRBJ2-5	ASSATPTSGGQETQY
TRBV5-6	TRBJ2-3	ASSSSPGQFTDTQY
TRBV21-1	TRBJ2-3	ASSRGGPPDEKASTDTQY
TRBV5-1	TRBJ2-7	ASSSSGTLYEQY
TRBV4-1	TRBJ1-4	ASSRTQGGWGEKLF
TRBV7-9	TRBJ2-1	ASSFQSSDNEQF
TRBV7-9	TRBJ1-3	ASSLDRAGNTIY
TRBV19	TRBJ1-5	ASRVPTGGSQPQH
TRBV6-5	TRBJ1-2	ASSRQARYGYT
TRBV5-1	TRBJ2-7	ASSVRASVGSTYEQY
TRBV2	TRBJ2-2	ASSEGWPAGELF
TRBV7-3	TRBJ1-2	ASSHRGGQSYGYT
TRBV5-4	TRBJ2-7	ASSRTSGAPEQY
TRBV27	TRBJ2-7	ASRGSRVRSYEQY
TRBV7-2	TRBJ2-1	ASSLRAGARNEQF
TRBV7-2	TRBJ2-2	ASSPLPGSTGELF
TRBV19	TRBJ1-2	ASIRGPGNYGYT
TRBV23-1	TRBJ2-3	ASSQSGQSTDTQY
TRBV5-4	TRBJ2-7	ASSRGTAGGDYEQY
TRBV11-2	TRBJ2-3	ASSLGPSGNTDTQY
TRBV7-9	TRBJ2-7	ASSFALAGALQY
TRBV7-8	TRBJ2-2	ASSLSGTVNTGELF
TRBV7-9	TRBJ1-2	ASSLPMAHTSDGYT
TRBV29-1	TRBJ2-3	SVISGRPDTQY
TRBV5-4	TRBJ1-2	ASSVQGAKVQGYT
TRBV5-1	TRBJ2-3	ASSFATGVVDTQY